Below, 19 T cell receptor beta chains from the same sample are listed, as sequenced in a study of blood T cell repertoires in COVID-19. The repertoire was sequenced with immunoSEQ multiplex PCR; TCRdb's copy has only in-frame clones and lacks some. The repertoire holds approximately 340,000 clones, roughly 86% seen once, with around 8.9% in the top ten. Sequencing was carried out using peripheral blood. The receptors here all came from a man aged 30 to 45 with COVID-19, enrolled during active disease.

V usage is TRBV19 and J usage is TRBJ2-1; a weak D match, TRBD2 (7 bases). The CDR3 consists of 17 residues. Germline-derived CDR1 and CDR2 are LNHDA and SQIVND (reference sequence). Trimming pared 3 bases from V and 1 base from J, leaving 16 bases between. CDR3 loop: CASSIWAGEGSYNEQFF. The CDR3 nucleotides read TGTGCCAGTAGTATCTGGGCAGGGGAGGGTTCCTACAATGAGCAGTTCTTC.

The chain has TRBV27 and TRBJ1-5; TRBD1 matches at 8 bases. J gave up 4 bases and V 4 bases, and 9 bases lay outside the gene matches. Germline V CDR1 and CDR2: MNHEY, SMNVEV (reference sequence). The length of the CDR3 is 16 residues. The CDR3 sequence is CASSSTGTGRNQPQHF. In nucleotides, the CDR3 is TGTGCCAGCAGTTCAACCGGGACAGGCCGTAATCAGCCCCAGCATTTT.

This chain connects TRBV7-2 to TRBJ2-7, with 13 nucleotides matching TRBD2. This CDR3 is 18 amino acids long. The V gene's germline CDR1 is SGHTA and CDR2 FQGNSA. Trimming took 4 bases from V and 4 from J; bases not matched to a gene: 13. The CDR3 DNA sequence: TGTGCCAGCAGCTCCGGGACTAGCGGGGTGTGGGGGAGGTACGAGCAGTACTTC. It translates to CASSSGTSGVWGRYEQYF.

J is TRBJ2-5 and V is TRBV14, with 7 bases fitting TRBD1. CDR1 and CDR2 from the germline V gene are SGHDN and FVKESK. The ends lost 5 bases at V and 5 bases at J; junction bases unmatched: 5. The CDR3 contains 13 residues. CDR3 coding DNA: TGTGCCAGCAGCAAGACAGGGCGGGAGACCCAGTACTTC. Translating gives CASSKTGRETQYF.

The J gene is TRBJ2-2, the V gene TRBV5-6; 9 bases agree with TRBD1. With 3 bases clipped from V and 1 base from J, the junction kept 7 bases outside the gene matches. Per the germline V gene, CDR1 is SGHDT and CDR2 is YYEEEE. The length of the CDR3 is 17 residues. The CDR3 is CASSSPMGQGNTGELFF. The DNA of the CDR3 is TGTGCCAGCAGCTCCCCCATGGGACAGGGGAACACCGGGGAGCTGTTTTTT.

This clone was picked up one time. The chain has TRBV5-4 and TRBJ2-1; 8 positions match TRBD2. V was clipped by 2 bases and J by 3 bases; unmatched bases: 7. CDR3 size: 16 residues. The germline V gene encodes CDR1 SGHNT and CDR2 YYREEE (reference sequence). CDR3 region: CASSLSAGGSYNEQFF. The CDR3, as DNA: TGTGCCAGCAGCTTATCGGCGGGAGGAAGCTACAATGAGCAGTTCTTC.

V and J are TRBV6-2 or TRBV6-3 and TRBJ1-5, with D perhaps matching TRBD1 (5 bases). Per germline, CDR1 MNHEY and CDR2 SVGEGT. V lost 2 bases and J lost 0, with 5 bases in between. This CDR3 is 14 amino acids long. The chain's CDR3 is CASSYGASNQPQHF. CDR3 in DNA: TGTGCCAGCAGTTACGGGGCTAGCAATCAGCCCCAGCATTTT.

The rearrangement links TRBV6-5 to TRBJ2-7; 8 bases agree with TRBD1. J gave up 4 bases and V 6 bases, and 11 bases lay outside the gene matches. Per germline, CDR1 MNHEY and CDR2 SVGAGI. The CDR3 is 15 residues long. The CDR3 sequence is CASRRSTGGLYEQYF. The CDR3 coding sequence is TGTGCCAGCAGACGCTCTACAGGGGGACTTTACGAGCAGTACTTC.

The V gene is TRBV5-1, the J gene TRBJ1-1; TRBD1 matches 7 bases. The CDR3 runs 13 residues. J gave up 5 bases and V 2 bases, and 3 bases lay outside the gene matches. Germline loops: CDR1 SGHRS, CDR2 YFSETQ. Here the CDR3 DNA reads TGCGCCAGCAGCTTACCAGGGGGGACTGAAGCTTTCTTT. It specifies CASSLPGGTEAFF.

The chain carries TRBV30 and TRBJ1-2; the D is unclear. Germline CDR1 and CDR2: GTSNPN and SVGIG (reference sequence). Trimming took off 0 bases at V and 5 bases at J, with 10 bases between the two ends. The CDR3 is made up of 13 amino acids. The CDR3 loop reads CAWSVSRVYGYTF. CDR3 bases: TGTGCCTGGAGTGTATCGAGGGTTTATGGCTACACCTTC.

The chain joins TRBV5-4 to TRBJ2-7; D gene unclear. Germline V gene data show CDR1 as SGHNT and CDR2 as YYREEE (reference sequence). The CDR3 consists of 14 residues. With 4 bases removed from V and 0 bases from J, the gap between germline ends came to 11 bases. The CDR3 bases are TGTGCCAGCAGCCCTGGCGGCCGCTCCTACGAGCAGTACTTC. Its protein is CASSPGGRSYEQYF.

In this sample, this clone turned up once. The chain is built from TRBV6-5 and TRBJ1-5; 10 nucleotides match TRBD1. The CDR3 consists of 15 residues. Per the germline V gene, CDR1 is MNHEY and CDR2 is SVGAGI. The V and J ends lost 5 bases and 0 bases, in that order; junction bases with no gene match: 1. CDR3 DNA: TGTGCCAGCAGTCGGACAGGGGGTAGCAATCAGCCCCAGCATTTT. This translates into CASSRTGGSNQPQHF.

In this sample, this clone turned up once. The chain links TRBV28 to TRBJ2-2, with 12 nucleotides matching TRBD2. This CDR3 comprises 17 residues. V trimming: 3 bases; J trimming: 3 bases; junction bases outside the gene matches: 5. Germline lookup yields CDR1 MDHEN and CDR2 SYDVKM. The CDR3 DNA sequence: TGTGCCAGCAGTTTCGGCGGACTAGCGGGACACACCGGGGAGCTGTTTTTT. Amino acids: CASSFGGLAGHTGELFF.

The V call is TRBV7-3, the J call TRBJ1-6; TRBD1 might be the D (5 bases). V was trimmed by 5 bases and J by 8 bases, leaving 16 bases between them. From germline, CDR1 is SGHTA and CDR2 FQGTGA. The CDR3 spans 15 residues. Here the CDR3 reads CASSPRGDLDSPLHF. CDR3 sequence (DNA): TGTGCCAGCAGCCCACGGGGGGATTTGGATTCACCCCTCCACTTT.

The gene calls are TRBV6-5 and TRBJ1-1; unclear D gene. Germline values: CDR1 MNHEY, CDR2 SVGAGI. This CDR3 is 14 amino acids long. The V gene lost 7 bases and the J gene lost 0 bases, with 12 bases spanning the gap. The CDR3 loop reads CASTQGRLNTEAFF. The CDR3 DNA is TGTGCCAGCACCCAAGGGAGGTTGAACACTGAAGCTTTCTTT.

The chain carries TRBV19 and TRBJ1-6, with D unresolved. The CDR3 runs to 13 residues. Germline CDR1 is LNHDA and CDR2 is SQIVND (reference sequence). V lost 5 bases and J 8 bases, leaving 10 bases between the germline ends. CDR3: CASSGSYYSPLHF. CDR3 coding DNA: TGTGCCAGTAGTGGCAGTTATTATTCACCCCTCCACTTT.

The table lists this clone with a count of one. The rearrangement links TRBV19 to TRBJ1-1, with D uncertain. The length of the CDR3 is 15 residues. Germline V lookup: CDR1 LNHDA, CDR2 SQIVND (reference sequence). Deletions cut 3 bases from V and 0 bases from J, with 11 bases between. Here the CDR3 reads CASSINAVLNTEAFF. The CDR3 DNA reads TGTGCCAGTAGTATTAATGCAGTACTGAACACTGAAGCTTTCTTT.

The chain joins TRBV24-1 to TRBJ1-2; D is uncertain. CDR3 length: 14 residues. Looked up from germline, CDR1 is KGHDR and CDR2 is SFDVKD. Trimming removed 4 bases at V and 6 bases at J, with 14 bases between. The CDR3 protein is CATSEAGVGNGYTF. Written as DNA, the CDR3 is TGTGCCACCAGTGAGGCCGGGGTAGGCAATGGCTACACCTTC.

The V call is TRBV7-8, the J call TRBJ2-3, with TRBD1 identical over 8 bases. The CDR3 contains 18 residues. V gave up 5 bases and J gave up 5 bases; unmatched junction bases: 18. Germline V gene lookup returns CDR1 SGHVS and CDR2 FQNEAQ. The CDR3 region has the DNA TGTGCCAGCAGCCGACCTGGCGGGGCAGGGGGCGCCTTAGATACGCAGTATTTT. Translation gives CASSRPGGAGGALDTQYF.